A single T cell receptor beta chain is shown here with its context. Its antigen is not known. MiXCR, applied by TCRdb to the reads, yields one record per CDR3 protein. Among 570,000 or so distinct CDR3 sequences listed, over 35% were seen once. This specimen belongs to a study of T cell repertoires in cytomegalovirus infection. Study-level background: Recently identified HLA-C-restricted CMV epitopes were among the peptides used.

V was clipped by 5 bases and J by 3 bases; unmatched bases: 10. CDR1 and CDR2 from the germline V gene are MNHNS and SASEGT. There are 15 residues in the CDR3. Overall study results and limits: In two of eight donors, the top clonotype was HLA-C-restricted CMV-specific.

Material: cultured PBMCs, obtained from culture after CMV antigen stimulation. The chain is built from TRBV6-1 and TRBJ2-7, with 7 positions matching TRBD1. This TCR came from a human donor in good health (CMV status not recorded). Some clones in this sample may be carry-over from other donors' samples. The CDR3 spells CASSQYRGVGYEQYF. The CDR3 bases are TGTGCCAGCAGTCAATACAGGGGAGTAGGCTACGAGCAGTACTTC.